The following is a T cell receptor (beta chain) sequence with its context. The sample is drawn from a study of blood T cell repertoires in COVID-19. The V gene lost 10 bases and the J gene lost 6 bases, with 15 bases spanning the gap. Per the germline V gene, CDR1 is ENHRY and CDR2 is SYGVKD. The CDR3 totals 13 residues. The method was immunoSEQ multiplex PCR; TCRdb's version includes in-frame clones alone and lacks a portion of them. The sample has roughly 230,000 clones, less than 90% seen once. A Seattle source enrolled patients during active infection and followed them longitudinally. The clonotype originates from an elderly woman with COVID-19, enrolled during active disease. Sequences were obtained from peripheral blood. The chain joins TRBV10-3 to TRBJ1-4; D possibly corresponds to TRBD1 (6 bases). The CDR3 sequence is CATRRAGDEKLFF. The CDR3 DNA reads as TGTGCCACCCGACGGGCAGGGGATGAAAAACTGTTTTTT.